Presented here are 25 T cell receptor beta chains from one specimen sequenced in a study of CD4+ T cells in melanoma. Some clones are missing from TCRdb's copy, which holds only in-frame ones; the method was immunoSEQ multiplex PCR. The profile covers 10,000 to 13,000 clones, with less than 70% appearing a single time and around 10% taken by the ten largest. Specimen: cells from a culture (not recorded whether cultured in vitro). The receptors originated from a human donor with melanoma.

In DNA, the CDR3 is TGTGCCAGCAGAACCTCCGGACAGGGGGCTGAAGCTTTCTTT. It codes for CASRTSGQGAEAFF. The rearrangement joins TRBV6-5 to TRBJ1-1; 10 nucleotides line up with TRBD1. Germline lookup yields CDR1 MNHEY and CDR2 SVGAGI. The length of the CDR3 is 14 residues. The V and J ends lost 6 bases and 6 bases, in that order; junction bases with no gene match: 7.

This clone turned up a few times. V and J are TRBV18 and TRBJ1-6; no definite D call. Per the germline V gene, CDR1 is KGHSH and CDR2 is LQKENI. The CDR3 totals 13 residues. V was shortened by 8 bases and J by 13 bases, with 18 bases between the two germline ends. CDR3 protein: CASTATEASPLHF. The CDR3 DNA sequence: TGTGCCAGCACAGCTACGGAAGCCAGTCCCCTCCACTTT.

The chain is built from TRBV4-1 and TRBJ1-6; D uncertain. Germline values: CDR1 MGHRA, CDR2 YSYEKL. V dropped 1 base and J dropped 11 bases, with 12 bases sitting between them. CDR3 length equals 14 residues. The CDR3, as DNA: TGCGCCAGCAGCCAAGTAGGGCATTCGGCACCCCTCCACTTT. Translating gives CASSQVGHSAPLHF.

The chain combines TRBV5-1 with TRBJ2-3, with TRBD1 matching 7 bases. The CDR3 contains 15 residues. CDR1 and CDR2 (germline): SGHRS, YFSETQ. The junction had 4 bases not matched to a gene; V was cut back by 2 bases and J by 1 base. This CDR3 reads CASSLGGLGTDTQYF. Here the CDR3 DNA reads TGCGCCAGCAGCTTAGGGGGCCTTGGCACAGATACGCAGTATTTT.

In this sample, this clone turned up a few times. The identical CDR3 is also encoded by other nucleotide sequences in the sample. The rearrangement links TRBV5-4 to TRBJ2-3, with TRBD2 matching over 8 bases. The CDR3 has 16 amino acids. V shed 4 bases and J 0 bases; nucleotides not matched to a gene: 7. The germline gives CDR1 SGHNT, CDR2 YYREEE (reference sequence). The CDR3 DNA follows: TGTGCCAGCAGCCTCGGAGCGGGGGTCAGCACAGATACGCAGTATTTT. Translation gives CASSLGAGVSTDTQYF.

J is TRBJ1-5 and V is TRBV6-1; 9 bases line up with TRBD1. Per the germline V gene, CDR1 is MNHNS and CDR2 is SASEGT. The V segment lost 6 bases and the J segment 4 bases; nucleotides outside the gene matches: 4. The CDR3 totals 14 residues. The CDR3 here is CASSRQGGNQPQHF. The CDR3 DNA is TGTGCCAGCAGCCGACAGGGGGGTAATCAGCCCCAGCATTTT.

The chain has TRBV15 and TRBJ2-1; 12 bases are a match to TRBD2. The CDR3 spans 16 residues. Looked up from germline, CDR1 is LNHNV and CDR2 is YYDKDF (reference sequence). Trimming took 3 bases from V and 6 from J; bases not matched to a gene: 6. The CDR3 loop reads CATSRELAGGPNEQFF. CDR3 bases: TGTGCCACCAGCAGGGAACTAGCGGGGGGCCCCAATGAGCAGTTCTTC. The full variable domain, in which reference TRBV15 and TRBJ2-1 provide the parts outside the CDR3, is DAMVIQNPRYQVTQFGKPVTLSCSQTLNHNVMYWYQQKSSQAPKLLFHYYDKDFNNEADTPDNFQSRRPNTSFCFLDIRSPGLGDTAMYLCATSRELAGGPNEQFFGPGTRLTVL.

There are a few counts of this clone. This chain joins TRBV9 and TRBJ1-1; D is uncertain. Per the germline V gene, CDR1 is SGDLS and CDR2 is YYNGEE. The CDR3 has 13 residues. V shed 2 bases and J shed 3 bases, with 8 bases lying between them. CDR3 sequence: CASSVQVYTEAFF. CDR3 nucleotides: TGTGCCAGCAGCGTGCAGGTTTACACTGAAGCTTTCTTT.

This clone occurred once. V and J are TRBV5-1 and TRBJ2-5; D possibly corresponds to TRBD2 (5 bases). Germline CDR1 SGHRS, CDR2 YFSETQ. V lost 5 bases to trimming and J lost 6 bases, with 14 bases between them. This CDR3 is 13 amino acids long. CDR3 sequence reads: CASREGNLQTQYF. CDR3 nucleotide sequence: TGCGCCAGCAGAGAGGGAAACCTACAGACCCAGTACTTC.

The chain links TRBV19 to TRBJ2-1, with a tentative D call TRBD2 (7 bases). Germline CDR1 LNHDA, CDR2 SQIVND (reference sequence). This CDR3 is built from 15 residues. Trimming took off 5 bases at V and 6 bases at J, with 17 bases between the two ends. The CDR3 DNA sequence: TGTGCCAGTAGTGGGCTCCGGGGGGCCTTCAATGAGCAGTTCTTC. This encodes CASSGLRGAFNEQFF.

This clone came up once. This chain joins TRBV11-1 and TRBJ1-2; no reliable D call. With 1 base removed from V and 4 bases from J, the gap between germline ends came to 13 bases. The CDR3 covers 15 residues. CDR1 is SGHAT and CDR2 is FQDESV in the germline V gene (reference sequence). The CDR3 coding sequence is TGTGCCAGCAGCTTAGATCGGGGAGGGCTCTATGGCTACACCTTC. Translation gives CASSLDRGGLYGYTF.

DNA for the CDR3: TGTGCCTGGAGCGTCCTCGATAAGCCCTACGAGCAGTACTTC. Protein product: CAWSVLDKPYEQYF. The chain employs TRBV30 and TRBJ2-7, with unresolved D. The V and J ends lost 3 bases and 2 bases respectively, with 14 bases between them. In germline, CDR1 is GTSNPN, CDR2 SVGIG (reference sequence). The CDR3 extends over 14 amino acids.

This chain joins TRBV15 and TRBJ1-6; a weak D match, TRBD1 (5 bases). CDR3 length: 16 residues. Looked up from germline, CDR1 is LNHNV and CDR2 is YYDKDF (reference sequence). V lost 0 bases, J lost 9 bases, and 15 bases lay in between. CDR3 sequence reads: CATSRDSAGPRSPLHF. For the CDR3, the DNA is TGTGCCACCAGCAGAGACTCGGCAGGGCCCCGTTCACCCCTCCACTTT.

The rearrangement uses TRBV11-2 and TRBJ2-3; tentative D call: TRBD2 (5 bases). The CDR3 has 16 residues. The germline V and J ends were trimmed by 1 base and 3 bases, with 14 bases remaining between them. Per germline, CDR1 SGHAT and CDR2 FQNNGV. In DNA, the CDR3 is TGTGCCAGCAGCTTAGGAAGCTTAGCGAGAACAGATACGCAGTATTTT. Amino acid sequence: CASSLGSLARTDTQYF.

This clone was seen only a few times. The J gene is TRBJ1-6, the V gene TRBV4-1, with D possibly matching TRBD1 (5 bases). CDR3 length: 18 residues. The V end was cut by 0 bases, the J end by 1 base, with 13 bases between. Germline loops: CDR1 MGHRA, CDR2 YSYEKL. The CDR3 DNA sequence: TGCGCCAGCAGCCAAGATCCAGGGCTAGGGTCCTATAATTCACCCCTCCACTTT. Its translation is CASSQDPGLGSYNSPLHF.

In this sample, this clone turned up a few times. J is TRBJ2-3 and V is TRBV6-4; 7 bases are shared with TRBD2. The V segment lost 8 bases and the J segment 5 bases; nucleotides outside the gene matches: 10. The CDR3 contains 14 residues. Germline V CDR1 and CDR2: MRHNA, SNTAGT. This CDR3 is CASSGGGGRDTQYF. The CDR3 DNA sequence: TGTGCCAGCTCCGGCGGGGGTGGGAGAGATACGCAGTATTTT.

This clone was recorded a few times. The V gene is TRBV11-1, the J gene TRBJ2-7, with a possible D match to TRBD2 (5 bases). Trimming left V 5 bases short and J 5 bases short, with 10 bases between. The CDR3 is 12 residues long. The germline V gene encodes CDR1 SGHAT and CDR2 FQDESV (reference sequence). The CDR3 DNA reads TGTGCCAGCAGCGCCTGGGGAGACGAGCAGTACTTC. Its translation: CASSAWGDEQYF.

The rearrangement links TRBV11-2 to TRBJ1-2; tentatively, D is TRBD1 (5 bases). The CDR3 consists of 14 residues. CDR1 is SGHAT, CDR2 FQNNGV, per germline. Trimming shortened V by 5 bases and J by 4 bases, and 14 bases separated the two germline ends. The CDR3 sequence is CASSRAGGAYGYTF. For the CDR3, the DNA is TGTGCCAGCAGCCGGGCTGGGGGAGCCTATGGCTACACCTTC.

This clone was counted between two and nine times. This CDR3 reads CASSVGSRGSEAFF. In DNA, the CDR3 is TGTGCCAGCAGCGTGGGCAGCAGAGGGAGTGAAGCTTTCTTT. V and J are TRBV9 and TRBJ1-1, with D uncertain. The V end lost 2 bases, the J end lost 7 bases, and 15 bases lay between the germline ends. Germline CDR1 reads SGDLS; CDR2 reads YYNGEE. This CDR3 has 14 amino acids.

The gene calls are TRBV6-5 and TRBJ1-6; the match to TRBD1 covers 7 bases. This CDR3 comprises 14 residues. CDR1 MNHEY and CDR2 SVGAGI come from the germline V gene. V shed 7 bases, J shed 8 bases, and the junction held 8 bases outside the gene matches. CDR3 sequence: CASKKTGRDSPLHF. The CDR3 DNA reads TGTGCCAGCAAGAAGACAGGGAGGGATTCACCCCTCCACTTT.

This clone was detected a few times. The chain carries TRBV6-1 and TRBJ2-5; TRBD1 might be the D (5 bases). CDR1 and CDR2 from the germline V gene are MNHNS and SASEGT. CDR3 length: 13 residues. With 4 bases removed from V and 8 bases from J, the gap between germline ends came to 14 bases. The CDR3 sequence is CASSVPQGSTQYF. Written as DNA, the CDR3 is TGTGCCAGCAGTGTACCCCAGGGCTCCACCCAGTACTTC.

This clone was observed once. The chain employs TRBV9 and TRBJ2-2; a weak D match, TRBD2 (7 bases). V lost 0 bases and J 7 bases, leaving 16 bases between the germline ends. Germline CDR1 and CDR2: SGDLS and YYNGEE. The CDR3 has 16 amino acids. The CDR3 DNA reads TGTGCCAGCAGCGTAGCTATCAGGGGAGGGATCGGGGAGCTGTTTTTT. Translation: CASSVAIRGGIGELFF.

The rearrangement links TRBV9 to TRBJ2-3; D call uncertain. This CDR3 is 14 amino acids long. The ends were cut back, 0 bases at V and 4 bases at J, with 9 bases in the middle. Germline lookup yields CDR1 SGDLS and CDR2 YYNGEE. The CDR3 sequence is CASSVGVGSDTQYF. CDR3 coding DNA: TGTGCCAGCAGCGTAGGTGTTGGGTCAGATACGCAGTATTTT.

The chain carries TRBV5-1 and TRBJ2-5; possible D gene TRBD2, 5 bases. Germline values: CDR1 SGHRS, CDR2 YFSETQ. The CDR3 length is 13 residues. V was pared by 0 bases and J by 5 bases, with 8 bases between. The DNA for the CDR3 is TGCGCCAGCAGCTTGGAGAGGGCCGAGACCCAGTACTTC. It translates to CASSLERAETQYF.

This clone was counted a few times. This chain joins TRBV27 and TRBJ1-5, with D perhaps TRBD1 (6 bases). V dropped 7 bases and J dropped 2 bases, with 12 bases sitting between them. Looked up from germline, CDR1 is MNHEY and CDR2 is SMNVEV (reference sequence). The CDR3 contains 14 residues. The CDR3 coding sequence is TGTGCCAGCAAACAGGGTACGGGCAATCAGCCCCAGCATTTT. Its protein is CASKQGTGNQPQHF.